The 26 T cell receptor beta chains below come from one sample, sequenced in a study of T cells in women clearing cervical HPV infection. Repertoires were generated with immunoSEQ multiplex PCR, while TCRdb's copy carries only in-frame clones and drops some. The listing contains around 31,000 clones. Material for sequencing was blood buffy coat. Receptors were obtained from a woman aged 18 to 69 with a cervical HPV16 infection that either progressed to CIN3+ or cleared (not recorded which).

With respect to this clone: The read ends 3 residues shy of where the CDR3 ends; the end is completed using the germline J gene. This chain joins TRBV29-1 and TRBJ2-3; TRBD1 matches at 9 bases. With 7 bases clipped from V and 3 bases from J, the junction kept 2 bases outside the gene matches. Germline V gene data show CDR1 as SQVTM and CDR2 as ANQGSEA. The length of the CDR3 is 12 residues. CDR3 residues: CSADRGTDTQYF. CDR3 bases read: TGCAGCGCAGACAGGGGGACAGATACG.

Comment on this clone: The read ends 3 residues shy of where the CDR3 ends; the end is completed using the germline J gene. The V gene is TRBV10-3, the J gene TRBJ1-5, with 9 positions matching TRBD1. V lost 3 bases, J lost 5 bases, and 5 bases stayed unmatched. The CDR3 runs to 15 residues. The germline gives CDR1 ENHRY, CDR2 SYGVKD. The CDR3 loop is CAISDSDRGYQPQHF. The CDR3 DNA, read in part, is TGTGCCATCAGTGATTCAGACAGGGGGTATCAGCCC.

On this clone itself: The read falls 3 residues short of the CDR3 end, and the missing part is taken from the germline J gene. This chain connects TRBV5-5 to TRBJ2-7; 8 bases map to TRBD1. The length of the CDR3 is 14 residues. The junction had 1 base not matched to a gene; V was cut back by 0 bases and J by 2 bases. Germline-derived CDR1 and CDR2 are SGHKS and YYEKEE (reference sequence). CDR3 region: CASSLDRGAYEQYF. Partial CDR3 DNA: TGTGCCAGCAGCTTGGACAGGGGGGCCTACGAG. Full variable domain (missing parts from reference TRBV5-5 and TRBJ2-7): DAGVTQSPTHLIKTRGQQVTLRCSPISGHKSVSWYQQVLGQGPQFIFQYYEKEERGRGNFPDRFSARQFPNYSSELNVNALLLGDSALYLCASSLDRGAYEQYFGPGTRLTVT.

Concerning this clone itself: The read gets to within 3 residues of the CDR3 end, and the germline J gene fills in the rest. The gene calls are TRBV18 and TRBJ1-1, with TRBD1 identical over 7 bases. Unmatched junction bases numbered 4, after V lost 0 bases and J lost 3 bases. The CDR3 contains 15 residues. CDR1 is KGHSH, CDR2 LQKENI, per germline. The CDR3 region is CASSPPSGTDTEAFF. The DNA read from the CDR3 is TGTGCCAGCTCACCACCGAGCGGGACAGACACTGAA. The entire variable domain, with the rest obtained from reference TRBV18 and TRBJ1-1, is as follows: NAGVMQNPRHLVRRRGQEARLRCSPMKGHSHVYWYRQLPEEGLKFMVYLQKENIIDESGMPKERFSAEFPKEGPSILRIQQVVRGDSAAYFCASSPPSGTDTEAFFGQGTRLTVV.

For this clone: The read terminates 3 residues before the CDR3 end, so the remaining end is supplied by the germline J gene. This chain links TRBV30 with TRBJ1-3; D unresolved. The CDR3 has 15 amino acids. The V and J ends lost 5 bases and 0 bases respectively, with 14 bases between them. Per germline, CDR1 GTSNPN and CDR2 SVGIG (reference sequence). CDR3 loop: CAWRPGLSSGNTIYF. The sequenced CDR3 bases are TGTGCCTGGCGGCCAGGACTAAGCTCTGGAAACACC.

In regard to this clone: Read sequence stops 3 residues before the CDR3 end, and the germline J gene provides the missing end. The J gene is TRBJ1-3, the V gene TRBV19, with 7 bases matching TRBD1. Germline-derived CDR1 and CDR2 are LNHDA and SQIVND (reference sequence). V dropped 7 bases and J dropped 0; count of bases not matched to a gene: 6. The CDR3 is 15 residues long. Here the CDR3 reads CASTTGQISGNTIYF. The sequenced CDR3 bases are TGTGCCAGTACCACGGGACAGATCTCTGGAAACACC.

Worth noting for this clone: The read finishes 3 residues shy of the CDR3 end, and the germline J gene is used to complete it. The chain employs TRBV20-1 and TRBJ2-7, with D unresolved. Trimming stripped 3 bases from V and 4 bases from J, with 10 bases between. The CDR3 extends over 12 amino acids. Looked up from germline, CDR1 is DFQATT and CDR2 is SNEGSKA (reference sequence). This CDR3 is CSARSPRYEQYF. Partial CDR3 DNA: TGCAGTGCTAGGTCTCCAAGGTACGAG.

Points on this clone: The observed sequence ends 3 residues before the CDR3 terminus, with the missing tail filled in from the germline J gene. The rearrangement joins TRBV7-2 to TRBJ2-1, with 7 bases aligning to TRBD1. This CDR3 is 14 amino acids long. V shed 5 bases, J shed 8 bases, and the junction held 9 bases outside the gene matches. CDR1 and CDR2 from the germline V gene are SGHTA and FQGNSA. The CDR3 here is CASSLRDSVYEQFF. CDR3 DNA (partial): TGTGCCAGCAGCCTCCGGGACAGTGTCTATGAG. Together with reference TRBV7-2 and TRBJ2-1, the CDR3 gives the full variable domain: GAGVSQSPSNKVTEKGKDVELRCDPISGHTALYWYRQSLGQGLEFLIYFQGNSAPDKSGLPSDRFSAERTGGSVSTLTIQRTQQEDSAVYLCASSLRDSVYEQFFGPGTRLTVL.

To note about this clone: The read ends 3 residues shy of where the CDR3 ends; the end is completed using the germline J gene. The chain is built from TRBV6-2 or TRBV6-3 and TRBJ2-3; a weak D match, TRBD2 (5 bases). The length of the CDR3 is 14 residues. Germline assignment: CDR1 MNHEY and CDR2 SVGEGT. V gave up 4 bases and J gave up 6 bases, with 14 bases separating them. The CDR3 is CASSSSLVADTQYF. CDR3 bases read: TGTGCCAGCAGTTCCTCCCTAGTAGCGGATACG.

The DNA read from the CDR3 is TGTGCCAGCAGCTTAGGGGGGGGGACCTACGAG. Residues: CASSLGGGTYE. The complete CDR3 protein is CASSLGGGTYEQYF. This chain links TRBV11-1 with TRBJ2-7; TRBD2 agrees at 7 bases. The CDR3 extends 3 residues past the end of the read, so its final part is completed from the germline J gene. CDR3 size: 14 residues. CDR1 is SGHAT and CDR2 is FQDESV in the germline V gene (reference sequence). J was trimmed by 2 bases and V by 1 base; bases with no gene match: 2.

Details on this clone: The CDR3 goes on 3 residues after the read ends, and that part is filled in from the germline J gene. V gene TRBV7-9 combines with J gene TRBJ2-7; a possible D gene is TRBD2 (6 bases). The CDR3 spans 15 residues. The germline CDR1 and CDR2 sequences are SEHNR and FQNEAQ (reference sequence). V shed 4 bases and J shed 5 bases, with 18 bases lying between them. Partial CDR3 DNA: TGTGCCAGCAGCTCTTCTAGCGTACCCGGGGACGAG. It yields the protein CASSSSSVPGDE. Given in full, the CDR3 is CASSSSSVPGDEQYF.

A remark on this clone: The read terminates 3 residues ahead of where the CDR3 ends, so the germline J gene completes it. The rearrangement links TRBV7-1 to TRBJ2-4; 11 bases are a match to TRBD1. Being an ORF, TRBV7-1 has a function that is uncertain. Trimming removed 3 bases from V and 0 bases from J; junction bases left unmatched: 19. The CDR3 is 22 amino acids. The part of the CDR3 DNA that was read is TGTGCCAGCAGCTCCCTCAATGTCCGGGACAGGGGGTCGGTGCTAGCCAAAAACATT. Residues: CASSSLNVRDRGSVLAKNI. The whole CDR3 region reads CASSSLNVRDRGSVLAKNIQYF.

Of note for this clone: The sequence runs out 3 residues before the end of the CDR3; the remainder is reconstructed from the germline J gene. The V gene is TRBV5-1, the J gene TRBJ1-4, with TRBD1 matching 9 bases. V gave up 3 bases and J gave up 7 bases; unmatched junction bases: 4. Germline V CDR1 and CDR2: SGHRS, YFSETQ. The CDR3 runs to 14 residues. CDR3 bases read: TGCGCCAGCAGCTCCACAGGGGGCTCTGAAAAA. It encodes CASSSTGGSEK. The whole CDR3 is CASSSTGGSEKLFF.

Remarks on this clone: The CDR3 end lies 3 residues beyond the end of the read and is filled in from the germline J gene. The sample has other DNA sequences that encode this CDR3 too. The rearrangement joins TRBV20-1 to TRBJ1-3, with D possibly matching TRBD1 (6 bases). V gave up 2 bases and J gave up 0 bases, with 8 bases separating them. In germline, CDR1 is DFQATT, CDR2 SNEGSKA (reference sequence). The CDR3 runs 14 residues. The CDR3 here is CSARRDNSGNTIYF. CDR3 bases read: TGCAGTGCTAGAAGGGACAACTCTGGAAACACC.

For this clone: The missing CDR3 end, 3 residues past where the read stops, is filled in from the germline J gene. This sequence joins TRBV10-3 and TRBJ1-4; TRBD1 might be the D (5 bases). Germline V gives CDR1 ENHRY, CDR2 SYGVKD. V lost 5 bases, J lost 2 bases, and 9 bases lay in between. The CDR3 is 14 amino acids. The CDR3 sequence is CAISRGGTNEKLFF. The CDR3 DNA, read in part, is TGTGCCATCAGTAGGGGAGGGACTAATGAAAAA.

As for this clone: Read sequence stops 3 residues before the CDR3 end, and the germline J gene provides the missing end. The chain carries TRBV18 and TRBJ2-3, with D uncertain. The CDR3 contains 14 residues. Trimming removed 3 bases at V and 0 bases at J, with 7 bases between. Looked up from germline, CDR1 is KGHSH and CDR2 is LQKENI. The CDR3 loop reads CASSPSLSTDTQYF. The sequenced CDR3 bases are TGTGCCAGCTCACCCTCGTTAAGCACAGATACG.

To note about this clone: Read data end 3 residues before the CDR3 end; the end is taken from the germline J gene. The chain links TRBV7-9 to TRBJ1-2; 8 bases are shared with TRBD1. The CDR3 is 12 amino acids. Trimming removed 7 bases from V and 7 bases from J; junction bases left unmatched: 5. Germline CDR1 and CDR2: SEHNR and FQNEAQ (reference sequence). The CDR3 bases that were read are TGTGCCAGCACCAGGGACAGGCCTGGC. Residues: CASTRDRPG. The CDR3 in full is CASTRDRPGYTF.

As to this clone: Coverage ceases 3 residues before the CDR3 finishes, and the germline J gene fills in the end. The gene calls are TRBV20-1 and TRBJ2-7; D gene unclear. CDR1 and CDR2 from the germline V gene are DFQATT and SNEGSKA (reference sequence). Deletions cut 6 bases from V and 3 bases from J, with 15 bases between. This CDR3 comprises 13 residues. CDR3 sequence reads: CSAAPLAYYEQYF. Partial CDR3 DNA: TGCAGTGCAGCTCCGCTCGCTTACTACGAG.

The CDR3 loop is CASSLNLAPYVLTF. CDR3 DNA (partial): TGTGCCAGCAGCCTTAATTTGGCCCCCTACGTC. This chain links TRBV7-9 with TRBJ2-6; D is uncertain. Read coverage stops 3 residues before the CDR3 terminus; the germline J gene supplies the remainder. There are 14 residues in the CDR3. Germline assignment: CDR1 SEHNR and CDR2 FQNEAQ (reference sequence). Trimming took off 5 bases at V and 11 bases at J, with 16 bases between the two ends. The whole variable domain, filled in from reference TRBV7-9 and TRBJ2-6, reads DTGVSQNPRHKITKRGQNVTFRCDPISEHNRLYWYRQTLGQGPEFLTYFQNEAQLEKSRLLSDRFSAERPKGSFSTLEIQRTEQGDSAMYLCASSLNLAPYVLTFGAGSRLTVL.

CDR3 region: CASRLKVGQGYNEQFF. Partial CDR3 DNA: TGCGCCAGCAGACTTAAAGTGGGACAGGGGTACAATGAG. This chain links TRBV4-1 with TRBJ2-1; 10 nucleotides agree with TRBD1. Sequencing ends 3 residues short of the CDR3 end; the germline J gene provides the rest. The V gene end was trimmed by 6 bases and the J gene end by 4 bases; junction bases not matched to a gene: 9. Germline assignment: CDR1 MGHRA and CDR2 YSYEKL. The CDR3 has 16 amino acids.

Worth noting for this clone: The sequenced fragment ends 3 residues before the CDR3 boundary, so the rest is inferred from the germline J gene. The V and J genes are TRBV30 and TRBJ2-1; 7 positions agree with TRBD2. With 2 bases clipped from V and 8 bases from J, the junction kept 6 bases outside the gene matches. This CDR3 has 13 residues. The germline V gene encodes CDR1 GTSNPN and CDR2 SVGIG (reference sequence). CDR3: CAWSLRSGDEQFF. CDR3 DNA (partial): TGTGCCTGGAGTCTACGGAGCGGGGATGAG.

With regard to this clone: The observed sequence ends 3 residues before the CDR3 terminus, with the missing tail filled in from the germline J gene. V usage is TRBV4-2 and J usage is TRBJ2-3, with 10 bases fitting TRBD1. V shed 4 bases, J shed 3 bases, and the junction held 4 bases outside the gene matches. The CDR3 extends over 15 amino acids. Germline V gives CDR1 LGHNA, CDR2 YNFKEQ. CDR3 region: CASSRQGATTDTQYF. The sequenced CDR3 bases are TGTGCCAGCAGCCGACAGGGGGCGACGACAGATACG.

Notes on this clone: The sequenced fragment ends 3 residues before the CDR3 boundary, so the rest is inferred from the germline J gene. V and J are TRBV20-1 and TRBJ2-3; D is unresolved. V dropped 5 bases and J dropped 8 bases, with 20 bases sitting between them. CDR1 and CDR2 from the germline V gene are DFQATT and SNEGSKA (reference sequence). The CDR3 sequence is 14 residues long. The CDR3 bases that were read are TGCAGTGCTTGCGGTGTGCAAGCCACCGTTACG. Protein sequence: CSACGVQATVT. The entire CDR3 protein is CSACGVQATVTQYF.

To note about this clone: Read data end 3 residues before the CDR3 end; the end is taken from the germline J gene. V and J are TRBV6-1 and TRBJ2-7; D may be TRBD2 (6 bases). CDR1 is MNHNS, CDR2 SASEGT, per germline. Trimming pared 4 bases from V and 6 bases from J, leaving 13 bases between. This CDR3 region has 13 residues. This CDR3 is CASSVTGGLEQYF. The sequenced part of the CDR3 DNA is TGTGCCAGCAGTGTTACCGGGGGTCTCGAG.

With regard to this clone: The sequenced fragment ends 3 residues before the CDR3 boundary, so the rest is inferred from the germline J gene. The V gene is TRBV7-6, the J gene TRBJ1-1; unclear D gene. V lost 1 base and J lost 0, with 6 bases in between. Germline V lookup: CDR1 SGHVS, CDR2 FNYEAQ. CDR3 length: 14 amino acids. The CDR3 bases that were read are TGTGCCAGCAGCTTAGTAACGGTGAACACTGAA. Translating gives CASSLVTVNTE. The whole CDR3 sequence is CASSLVTVNTEAFF.

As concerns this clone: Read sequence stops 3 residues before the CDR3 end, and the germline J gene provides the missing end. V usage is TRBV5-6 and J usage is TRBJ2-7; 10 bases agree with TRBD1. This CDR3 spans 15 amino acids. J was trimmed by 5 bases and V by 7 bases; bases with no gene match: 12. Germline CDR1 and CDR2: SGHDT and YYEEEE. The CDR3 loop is CASAERPDRGNEQYF. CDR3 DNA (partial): TGTGCCAGCGCCGAGCGGCCGGACAGGGGGAACGAG.